The entry below describes one T cell receptor (beta chain). These data come from a study of shared clonotypes between healthy human individuals. The germline V gene encodes CDR1 SGHRS and CDR2 YFSETQ. V dropped 5 bases and J dropped 3; count of bases not matched to a gene: 11. The CDR3 sequence is 15 residues long. For every subset, genomic DNA was evenly distributed across several immunoSEQ plates. Clones were read by immunoSEQ multiplex PCR, and TCRdb kept only the in-frame ones, dropping some. The sample carries millions of clones, roughly 92% recorded once. This sequence was found in a man in his late teens or twenties in good health. The chain carries TRBV5-1 and TRBJ2-7, with TRBD1 matching 7 bases. The specimen was naive CD4+ T cells sorted from blood. The subset was: CD45RA+ positively selected. The CDR3 DNA reads TGCGCCAGCAGTTTACAGGGGAAATTGAACTACGAGCAGTACTTC. Its protein is CASSLQGKLNYEQYF.